These 25 T cell receptor beta chains were all obtained from the same sample, sequenced in a study of cytomegalovirus exposure and HLA in healthy donors. The primer mix had 60 Vbeta and 13 Jbeta primers. The assay was immunoSEQ multiplex PCR, and TCRdb's table has in-frame clones only and misses some. This table holds 65,000 to 90,000 clones, approximately 72% found once. The sequenced material came from PBMCs. Receptors were obtained from a woman between 35 and 50 years old in good health and CMV-seropositive.

The rearrangement joins TRBV29-1 to TRBJ1-2, with D unclear. CDR3 length equals 8 residues. V gave up 7 bases and J gave up 8 bases, with 5 bases separating them. The germline V gene has CDR1 SQVTM and CDR2 ANQGSEA. The DNA for the CDR3 is TGCAGCGCGGAGGGCTACACCTTC. Translating it yields CSAEGYTF.

This clone appeared once. V is TRBV7-8 and J is TRBJ1-2; a weak D match, TRBD1 (6 bases). CDR1 SGHVS and CDR2 FQNEAQ come from the germline V gene. The CDR3 consists of 14 residues. Trimming shortened V by 5 bases and J by 2 bases, and 12 bases separated the two germline ends. The CDR3 nucleotides read TGTGCCAGCAGCCCCCAGGGGTTGAACTATGGCTACACCTTC. Translating gives CASSPQGLNYGYTF.

The CDR3 protein is CSVQVTGTGELFF. CDR3 in DNA: TGCAGCGTTCAGGTGACGGGAACCGGGGAGCTGTTTTTT. V gene TRBV29-1 combines with J gene TRBJ2-2; TRBD2 might be the D (5 bases). V was shortened by 5 bases and J by 5 bases, with 12 bases between the two germline ends. From germline, CDR1 is SQVTM and CDR2 ANQGSEA. The CDR3 loop spans 13 amino acids.

This chain connects TRBV4-2 to TRBJ2-2; D gene uncertain. The V gene's germline CDR1 is LGHNA and CDR2 YNFKEQ. V was clipped by 5 bases and J by 4 bases, with 8 bases between them. This CDR3 comprises 13 residues. This CDR3 reads CASSFAVTGELFF. The CDR3 DNA follows: TGTGCCAGCAGCTTTGCGGTCACCGGGGAGCTGTTTTTT.

The genes are TRBV6-5 and TRBJ1-1; TRBD1 agrees at 7 bases. This CDR3 has 14 residues. CDR1 MNHEY and CDR2 SVGAGI come from the germline V gene. V shed 5 bases and J 4 bases; nucleotides not matched to a gene: 7. CDR3: CASSARGRSTEAFF. The CDR3 DNA reads as TGTGCCAGCAGTGCCAGGGGGAGGAGCACTGAAGCTTTCTTT.

This clone occurred once. The J gene is TRBJ1-2, the V gene TRBV5-1; D perhaps matches TRBD1 (5 bases). The V end was cut by 6 bases, the J end by 5 bases, with 14 bases between. The CDR3 consists of 13 residues. Germline V CDR1 and CDR2: SGHRS, YFSETQ. The CDR3 DNA sequence: TGCGCCAGCACGTTATCGGGGGGATATGGCTACACCTTC. It encodes CASTLSGGYGYTF. Full variable domain (missing parts from reference TRBV5-1 and TRBJ1-2): KAGVTQTPRYLIKTRGQQVTLSCSPISGHRSVSWYQQTPGQGLQFLFEYFSETQRNKGNFPGRFSGRQFSNSRSEMNVSTLELGDSALYLCASTLSGGYGYTFGSGTRLTVV.

V usage is TRBV19 and J usage is TRBJ2-7, with a possible D match to TRBD2 (5 bases). The CDR3 covers 11 residues. V lost 10 bases to trimming and J lost 5 bases, with 12 bases between them. From germline, CDR1 is LNHDA and CDR2 SQIVND (reference sequence). The CDR3 DNA reads TGTGCCACCACCCGGGGTAACGAGCAGTACTTC. This encodes CATTRGNEQYF.

Here the CDR3 reads CAWSVGGTNTEAFF. In nucleotides, the CDR3 is TGTGCCTGGAGTGTAGGAGGAACGAACACTGAAGCTTTCTTT. V is TRBV30 and J is TRBJ1-1; D gene ambiguous. There are 14 residues in the CDR3. Germline assignment: CDR1 GTSNPN and CDR2 SVGIG (reference sequence). V gave up 0 bases and J gave up 1 base, with 9 bases separating them.

In this sample, this clone turned up a few times. V and J are TRBV6-5 and TRBJ1-2; D not resolved. Germline V CDR1 and CDR2: MNHEY, SVGAGI. The CDR3 length is 14 residues. The V end was cut by 0 bases, the J end by 6 bases, with 11 bases between. CDR3 in amino acids: CASSYSYRANGYTF. CDR3 sequence (DNA): TGTGCCAGCAGTTACTCGTACCGCGCCAATGGCTACACCTTC.

The chain is built from TRBV14 and TRBJ1-6; 7 positions agree with TRBD1. The CDR3 has 16 amino acids. V shed 4 bases, J shed 3 bases, and the junction held 6 bases outside the gene matches. Germline lookup yields CDR1 SGHDN and CDR2 FVKESK. CDR3 sequence reads: CASSPDRVGYNSPLHF. In DNA form, the CDR3 reads TGTGCCAGCAGCCCTGACAGGGTCGGCTATAATTCACCCCTCCACTTT.

The V gene is TRBV4-1, the J gene TRBJ2-7; 7 nucleotides align to TRBD1. The germline V gene has CDR1 MGHRA and CDR2 YSYEKL. The CDR3 is 15 residues long. J gave up 4 bases and V 3 bases, and 9 bases lay outside the gene matches. CDR3: CASSHRQGEEYEQYF. The CDR3 nucleotides are TGCGCCAGCAGCCATCGGCAGGGGGAAGAATACGAGCAGTACTTC.

V and J are TRBV5-4 and TRBJ2-3, with 12 bases matching TRBD2. CDR3 length: 17 amino acids. The germline V gene encodes CDR1 SGHNT and CDR2 YYREEE (reference sequence). The V and J ends lost 0 bases and 4 bases, in that order; junction bases with no gene match: 6. The CDR3 region is CASSLVLAGGLADTQYF. CDR3 DNA sequence: TGTGCCAGCAGCTTGGTTCTAGCGGGGGGGTTGGCAGATACGCAGTATTTT.

The DNA of the CDR3 is TGTGCCAGCAGCCCTGGGACAGCTGCTAATGAAAAACTGTTTTTT. Translation: CASSPGTAANEKLFF. The V call is TRBV6-5, the J call TRBJ1-4; the match to TRBD1 covers 7 bases. The CDR3 runs 15 residues. Trimming at V came to 6 bases and at J to 3 bases, leaving 7 bases not matched to a gene. CDR1 is MNHEY, CDR2 SVGAGI, per germline.

This rearrangement joins TRBV29-1 to TRBJ2-5, with D perhaps matching TRBD1 (6 bases). The germline CDR1 and CDR2 sequences are SQVTM and ANQGSEA. There are 12 residues in the CDR3. V lost 8 bases to trimming and J lost 1 base, with 11 bases between them. CDR3 sequence: CSFSDSQETQYF. CDR3 bases: TGCAGCTTCTCGGACAGCCAAGAGACCCAGTACTTC.

The V gene is TRBV9, the J gene TRBJ1-1; tentatively, D is TRBD1 (5 bases). Germline CDR1 is SGDLS and CDR2 is YYNGEE. CDR3 size: 14 residues. Trimming shortened V by 0 bases and J by 4 bases, and 10 bases separated the two germline ends. The CDR3 region has the DNA TGTGCCAGCAGCGTAGTCGGGGGGAGCACTGAAGCTTTCTTT. Translating it yields CASSVVGGSTEAFF.

V gene TRBV7-9 combines with J gene TRBJ2-2, with 8 bases fitting TRBD2. Germline CDR1 is SEHNR and CDR2 is FQNEAQ (reference sequence). The CDR3 is 15 amino acids. V gave up 5 bases and J gave up 6 bases; unmatched junction bases: 8. The CDR3 bases are TGTGCCAGCAGCCCGGGGGGGCCCAGGGCCGGGGAGCTGTTTTTT. Translation: CASSPGGPRAGELFF.

The sample holds one count of this clone. This sequence joins TRBV5-1 and TRBJ2-3; possible D gene TRBD2, 7 bases. This CDR3 spans 14 amino acids. The V gene's germline CDR1 is SGHRS and CDR2 YFSETQ. V lost 2 bases, J lost 5 bases, and 12 bases lay in between. The CDR3 loop is CASSFGGGGDTQYF. The CDR3, as DNA: TGCGCCAGCAGCTTCGGGGGAGGGGGAGATACGCAGTATTTT.

The chain combines TRBV7-2 with TRBJ1-1; no reliable D call. The germline V and J ends were trimmed by 1 base and 11 bases, with 11 bases remaining between them. The CDR3 contains 12 residues. Germline V gene sequence: CDR1 SGHTA, CDR2 FQGNSA. CDR3 protein: CASSLEIGRAFF. In DNA, the CDR3 is TGTGCCAGCAGCTTAGAAATAGGGAGGGCTTTCTTT.

This sequence joins TRBV5-1 and TRBJ2-5; 7 nucleotides line up with TRBD1. This CDR3 spans 14 amino acids. V gave up 5 bases and J gave up 1 base; unmatched junction bases: 5. Germline CDR1 reads SGHRS; CDR2 reads YFSETQ. The chain's CDR3 is CASSRDSSQETQYF. The CDR3 coding sequence is TGCGCCAGCAGTCGGGACAGTTCCCAAGAGACCCAGTACTTC.

The chain is built from TRBV11-2 and TRBJ1-2; the D gene is possibly TRBD1 (6 bases). Trimming took off 5 bases at V and 2 bases at J, with 9 bases between the two ends. CDR3 length: 13 amino acids. Per germline, CDR1 SGHAT and CDR2 FQNNGV. The CDR3, as DNA: TGTGCCAGCAGCGTCGACAGGAACTATGGCTACACCTTC. This translates into CASSVDRNYGYTF.

V usage is TRBV7-8 and J usage is TRBJ2-7, with D perhaps TRBD2 (7 bases). Germline values: CDR1 SGHVS, CDR2 FQNEAQ. The V end was cut by 5 bases, the J end by 6 bases, with 8 bases between. This CDR3 spans 11 amino acids. In DNA form, the CDR3 reads TGTGCCAGCAGCCGGGGGGCCGAGCAGTACTTC. Amino acids: CASSRGAEQYF.

This clone has just a few counts. This chain uses TRBV25-1 with TRBJ1-1, with D tentatively TRBD1 (6 bases). The CDR3 has 15 amino acids. Germline lookup yields CDR1 MGHDK and CDR2 SYGVNS. V dropped 1 base and J dropped 4 bases, with 13 bases sitting between them. This CDR3 is CASSESDRFRTEAFF. The CDR3 nucleotides are TGTGCCAGCAGTGAATCCGACAGGTTTCGCACTGAAGCTTTCTTT.

CDR3 nucleotides: TGTGCCAGCAGCGCAAAGGACAGTAACTATGGCTACACCTTC. This codes for CASSAKDSNYGYTF. The chain employs TRBV5-4 and TRBJ1-2, with D maybe TRBD1 (6 bases). Germline loops: CDR1 SGHNT, CDR2 YYREEE (reference sequence). The germline V and J ends were trimmed by 4 bases and 1 base, with 11 bases remaining between them. CDR3 length: 14 amino acids.

In its sample, this clone was seen a few times. The chain carries TRBV21-1 and TRBJ2-5; whether TRBD2, the table's D call, matches the DNA was not checked. TRBV21-1 is a documented pseudogene. The CDR3 is 14 amino acids. The CDR3 region has the DNA TGTGCCAGCAGCAAAGTGGGGGGTCAAGAGACCCAGTACTTC. This gives the protein CASSKVGGQETQYF.

J is TRBJ2-5 and V is TRBV7-7; 9 bases map to TRBD1. CDR1 is SSHAT, CDR2 FNYEAQ, per germline (reference sequence). The ends lost 6 bases at V and 5 bases at J; junction bases unmatched: 13. The CDR3 has 16 amino acids. The CDR3 nucleotides read TGTGCCAGCAGGCGTCCCGGGGACAGGGATCGGGAGACCCAGTACTTC. Amino acid sequence: CASRRPGDRDRETQYF.